Listed here are 10 T cell receptor beta chains from one sample, sequenced in a study of read filtering for tumor transcriptome and immune sequencing. This library used roughly 370 ng RNA and molecular barcoded adaptors spanning alpha/delta and beta/gamma chains. MiXCR, run by TCRdb on the reads, gives a single entry per CDR3 protein. The profile shows tens of thousands of distinct CDR3 sequences, approximately 13% of them singletons. Input material: a population of CD138-negative cells sorted from bone marrow. These receptor sequences come from a donor aged 40 or over with multiple myeloma.

Details on this clonotype: A much larger clone sits a single nucleotide away, making a read error possible. V usage is TRBV6-2 or TRBV6-3 and J usage is TRBJ2-2; D might be TRBD1 or TRBD2, each matching 7 bases. CDR1 MNHEY and CDR2 SVGEGT come from the germline V gene. V lost 11 bases and J 7 bases, leaving 20 bases between the germline ends. The CDR3 totals 14 residues. CDR3 nucleotide sequence: TGTGCCTCCCGGGGGGACAGCATTGGCGGGGAGCTGTTTTTT. It is translated as CASRGDSIGGELFF.

This clonotype came up a few times. The chain combines TRBV6-5 with TRBJ2-2; 8 nucleotides align to TRBD1. The germline CDR1 and CDR2 sequences are MNHEY and SVGAGI. Trimming took 5 bases from V and 7 from J; bases not matched to a gene: 9. The CDR3 is made up of 15 amino acids. The CDR3 region has the DNA TGTGCCAGCAGTGACAGGGGCCCTGATGTCGGGGAGCTGTTTTTT. Translated: CASSDRGPDVGELFF.

This clonotype has a handful of counts. This chain connects TRBV6-5 to TRBJ2-7; 8 nucleotides agree with TRBD2. The CDR3 runs to 17 residues. V trimming: 5 bases; J trimming: 6 bases; junction bases outside the gene matches: 18. Germline-derived CDR1 and CDR2 are MNHEY and SVGAGI. CDR3 DNA sequence: TGTGCCAGCAGTCCCCTCGGACCAGCGGGAGTCGAAGTCGAGCAGTACTTC. Translating it yields CASSPLGPAGVEVEQYF.

This clonotype appeared many times. This chain uses TRBV7-2 with TRBJ2-2; 8 bases map to TRBD2. This CDR3 comprises 13 residues. In germline, CDR1 is SGHTA, CDR2 FQGNSA. Germline trimming cut 5 bases from V and 8 bases from J; bases unmatched to any gene: 4. The CDR3 DNA sequence: TGTGCCAGCAGCCCAAGCGGGAGTGGGGAGCTGTTTTTT. It is translated as CASSPSGSGELFF.

Many counts were recorded for this clonotype. The genes are TRBV7-2 and TRBJ2-7; D is possibly TRBD1 (6 bases). The V and J ends lost 1 base and 5 bases respectively, with 12 bases between them. Germline V CDR1 and CDR2: SGHTA, FQGNSA. CDR3 length: 14 amino acids. The CDR3: CASSLGVTGNEQYF. CDR3 sequence (DNA): TGTGCCAGCAGCTTAGGGGTCACAGGGAACGAGCAGTACTTC.

This clonotype was counted many times. V gene TRBV5-1 combines with J gene TRBJ2-5; D possibly corresponds to TRBD1 (6 bases). CDR3 size: 16 residues. The germline gives CDR1 SGHRS, CDR2 YFSETQ. V shed 5 bases and J shed 0 bases, with 17 bases lying between them. CDR3 in amino acids: CASRAGDTTYQETQYF. The CDR3 nucleotides read TGCGCCAGCAGGGCAGGGGATACAACATACCAAGAGACCCAGTACTTC.

This clonotype has more than one count but fewer than ten. The rearrangement uses TRBV5-4 and TRBJ2-7; 8 bases line up with TRBD2. This CDR3 comprises 16 residues. Unmatched junction bases numbered 12, after V lost 4 bases and J lost 3 bases. CDR1 is SGHNT, CDR2 YYREEE, per germline (reference sequence). The CDR3 DNA follows: TGTGCCAGCAGCCCCCCCGGGACTAGGACGGTCTACGAGCAGTACTTC. It is translated as CASSPPGTRTVYEQYF. The variable domain in full, with the rest retrieved from reference TRBV5-4 and TRBJ2-7, is ETGVTQSPTHLIKTRGQQVTLRCSSQSGHNTVSWYQQALGQGPQFIFQYYREEENGRGNFPPRFSGLQFPNYSSELNVNALELDDSALYLCASSPPGTRTVYEQYFGPGTRLTVT.

This clonotype was seen a handful of times. Here the CDR3 reads CASSISGRSPYEQYF. Written as DNA, the CDR3 is TGTGCCAGCTCAATTAGCGGCAGGAGCCCCTACGAGCAGTACTTC. V and J are TRBV18 and TRBJ2-7; tentatively, D is TRBD2 (6 bases). This CDR3 region has 15 residues. Germline lookup yields CDR1 KGHSH and CDR2 LQKENI. The germline V and J ends were trimmed by 5 bases and 2 bases, with 16 bases remaining between them.

In the case of this clonotype: A read error is possible here, since a much larger clone lies one base away. CDR3 amino acids: CAGSKATDTQYF. The CDR3 nucleotides are TGCGCTGGGTCGAAGGCCACAGATACGCAGTATTTT. The rearrangement joins TRBV20-1 to TRBJ2-3; D remains unclear. The CDR3 is 12 residues long. CDR1 is DFQATT and CDR2 is SNEGSKA in the germline V gene (reference sequence).

This clonotype was found many times. This rearrangement joins TRBV4-2 to TRBJ1-4; D remains ambiguous. Between the trimmed V and J ends, which lost 4 bases and 0 bases, there was a span of 9 bases. This CDR3 comprises 15 residues. From germline, CDR1 is LGHNA and CDR2 YNFKEQ. The CDR3 nucleotides are TGTGCCAGCAGCCCACAACATCCAACTAATGAAAAACTGTTTTTT. Amino acid sequence: CASSPQHPTNEKLFF.